The 20 T cell receptor beta chains below were found in one sample sequenced in a study of blood T cell repertoires in COVID-19. Clones were sequenced by immunoSEQ multiplex PCR, and TCRdb holds only the in-frame ones, with some missing. The data contain under 70,000 clones, roughly 75% of them singletons. Sequencing was done on a sample of peripheral blood. These receptors all stem from a human donor in a cohort sampled during active COVID-19.

The chain joins TRBV21-1 to TRBJ1-1. TRBV21-1 is recorded as a pseudogene. The CDR3 loop spans 11 amino acids. The CDR3 spells CASSNKRLAFF. The CDR3 coding sequence is TGTGCCAGCAGCAACAAGAGACTCGCTTTCTTT.

The rearrangement joins TRBV5-1 to TRBJ2-5; tentative D call: TRBD2 (6 bases). The CDR3 extends over 15 amino acids. CDR1 is SGHRS, CDR2 YFSETQ, per germline. Trimming took 7 bases from V and 6 from J, leaving 22 bases between them. CDR3 residues: CASDSGRGPVQTQYF. CDR3 bases: TGCGCCAGCGATTCAGGGCGGGGCCCTGTGCAGACCCAGTACTTC.

This clone has a single count. The chain has TRBV9 and TRBJ2-2; D remains ambiguous. V dropped 0 bases and J dropped 3 bases, with 9 bases sitting between them. Germline CDR1 SGDLS, CDR2 YYNGEE. The CDR3 consists of 15 residues. The CDR3 loop reads CASSVGGQYTGELFF. DNA of the CDR3: TGTGCCAGCAGCGTAGGCGGTCAGTACACCGGGGAGCTGTTTTTT. Full variable domain (remainder filled in from reference TRBV9 and TRBJ2-2): DSGVTQTPKHLITATGQRVTLRCSPRSGDLSVYWYQQSLDQGLQFLIQYYNGEERAKGNILERFSAQQFPDLHSELNLSSLELGDSALYFCASSVGGQYTGELFFGEGSRLTVL.

The rearrangement links TRBV10-3 to TRBJ2-7; 8 nucleotides align to TRBD2. V shed 5 bases and J 2 bases; nucleotides not matched to a gene: 11. The germline gives CDR1 ENHRY, CDR2 SYGVKD. The CDR3 is made up of 16 amino acids. For the CDR3, the DNA is TGTGCCATCAGTCGCAAGGATAGCGGGACCCCCTACGAGCAGTACTTC. It specifies CAISRKDSGTPYEQYF.

This chain links TRBV2 with TRBJ1-2, with TRBD1 identical over 9 bases. The germline V gene encodes CDR1 SNHLY and CDR2 FYNNEI. This CDR3 is 14 amino acids long. V shed 1 base and J 4 bases; nucleotides not matched to a gene: 1. Written as DNA, the CDR3 is TGTGCCAGCAGTGAAGGGGGACAGGGCTATGGCTACACCTTC. Amino acid sequence: CASSEGGQGYGYTF. The complete variable domain, with remaining parts taken from reference TRBV2 and TRBJ1-2, reads EPEVTQTPSHQVTQMGQEVILRCVPISNHLYFYWYRQILGQKVEFLVSFYNNEISEKSEIFDDQFSVERPDGSNFTLKIRSTKLEDSAMYFCASSEGGQGYGYTFGSGTRLTVV.

This chain uses TRBV20-1 with TRBJ2-7, with 7 bases identical to TRBD2. V lost 3 bases and J lost 5; bases outside the gene matches: 7. The CDR3 length is 13 residues. CDR1 and CDR2 from the germline V gene are DFQATT and SNEGSKA (reference sequence). Here the CDR3 reads CSASRRESHEQYF. CDR3 sequence (DNA): TGCAGTGCTAGTAGGCGGGAGTCCCACGAGCAGTACTTC.

This chain uses TRBV6-5 with TRBJ2-7, with a tentative D call TRBD1 (6 bases). The CDR3 length is 16 residues. V was pared by 4 bases and J by 2 bases, with 18 bases between. CDR1 and CDR2 (germline): MNHEY, SVGAGI. CDR3 sequence reads: CASSSRGRALTYEQYF. In DNA, the CDR3 is TGTGCCAGCAGTTCCAGGGGACGGGCCCTGACCTACGAGCAGTACTTC.

J is TRBJ1-2 and V is TRBV6-5; TRBD1 matches 7 bases. Per the germline V gene, CDR1 is MNHEY and CDR2 is SVGAGI. The CDR3 runs to 15 residues. J lost 8 bases, V lost 8 bases, and 17 bases had no gene match. Here the CDR3 reads CASSPQGGHPKGYTF. In DNA form, the CDR3 reads TGTGCCAGCTCCCCTCAAGGGGGCCACCCGAAAGGCTACACCTTC.

The chain has TRBV6-6 and TRBJ1-1; 7 bases agree with TRBD1. The CDR3 extends over 14 amino acids. After removal of 5 bases from V and 1 base from J, the junction contained 4 bases not matched to a gene. Germline CDR1 is MNHNY and CDR2 is SVGAGI (reference sequence). The CDR3 loop reads CASSDDRANTEAFF. Here the CDR3 DNA reads TGTGCCAGCAGTGACGACAGGGCGAACACTGAAGCTTTCTTT.

V is TRBV7-2 and J is TRBJ1-5, with TRBD1 matching 11 bases. After removal of 5 bases from V and 4 bases from J, the junction contained 10 bases not matched to a gene. The CDR3 covers 17 residues. CDR1 SGHTA and CDR2 FQGNSA come from the germline V gene. CDR3 sequence: CASSPRGTGGANQPQHF. The DNA for the CDR3 is TGTGCCAGCAGCCCAAGGGGGACAGGGGGAGCAAATCAGCCCCAGCATTTT.

The V and J genes are TRBV27 and TRBJ1-5, with a tentative D call TRBD1 (5 bases). CDR3 length: 15 residues. Germline CDR1 is MNHEY and CDR2 is SMNVEV (reference sequence). With 6 bases removed from V and 0 bases from J, the gap between germline ends came to 12 bases. The CDR3 loop is CASRQGAFSNQPQHF. The CDR3 DNA sequence: TGTGCCAGCAGACAAGGGGCATTTAGCAATCAGCCCCAGCATTTT.

The chain has TRBV5-8 and TRBJ2-3, with D possibly being TRBD2 (6 bases). The CDR3 sequence is 15 residues long. Germline V gene data show CDR1 as SGHTS and CDR2 as YDEGEE. V lost 0 bases and J lost 3, with 11 bases in between. CDR3 sequence (DNA): TGTGCCAGCAGCTTGGTCCAGCGGGCGACAGATACGCAGTATTTT. It encodes CASSLVQRATDTQYF. The variable domain in full, with the rest retrieved from reference TRBV5-8 and TRBJ2-3, is EAGVTQSPTHLIKTRGQQATLRCSPISGHTSVYWYQQALGLGLQFLLWYDEGEERNRGNFPPRFSGRQFPNYSSELNVNALELEDSALYLCASSLVQRATDTQYFGPGTRLTVL.

The chain is built from TRBV11-2 and TRBJ2-7; D not certain. CDR3 length equals 13 residues. Germline CDR1 is SGHAT and CDR2 is FQNNGV. V lost 0 bases and J lost 3, with 6 bases in between. CDR3 sequence reads: CASSLEVGYEQYF. CDR3 in DNA: TGTGCCAGCAGCTTAGAGGTCGGCTACGAGCAGTACTTC.

V is TRBV11-3 and J is TRBJ2-7; 11 nucleotides align to TRBD2. The CDR3 is 15 amino acids. The ends lost 4 bases at V and 1 base at J; junction bases unmatched: 3. CDR1 SGHNT and CDR2 YENEEA come from the germline V gene. The DNA for the CDR3 is TGTGCCAGCAGCTCGGGACTAGCGGATTCCTACGAGCAGTACTTC. Translation: CASSSGLADSYEQYF. Full variable domain (rest looked up from reference TRBV11-3 and TRBJ2-7): EAGVVQSPRYKIIEKKQPVAFWCNPISGHNTLYWYLQNLGQGPELLIRYENEEAVDDSQLPKDRFSAERLKGVDSTLKIQPAELGDSAVYLCASSSGLADSYEQYFGPGTRLTVT.

V usage is TRBV19 and J usage is TRBJ1-2; weak D call: TRBD1 (6 bases). The CDR3 loop spans 14 amino acids. Germline V CDR1 and CDR2: LNHDA, SQIVND (reference sequence). Trimming took 5 bases from V and 8 from J, leaving 18 bases between them. CDR3 sequence reads: CASSLDGGSGGYTF. The CDR3 region has the DNA TGTGCCAGTAGTCTGGATGGGGGCTCAGGAGGCTACACCTTC. Using reference TRBV19 and TRBJ1-2 for the parts outside the CDR3, the full variable domain is DGGITQSPKYLFRKEGQNVTLSCEQNLNHDAMYWYRQDPGQGLRLIYYSQIVNDFQKGDIAEGYSVSREKKESFPLTVTSAQKNPTAFYLCASSLDGGSGGYTFGSGTRLTVV.

The J gene is TRBJ2-2, the V gene TRBV29-1; 8 nucleotides line up with TRBD1. Germline V gene sequence: CDR1 SQVTM, CDR2 ANQGSEA. The J segment lost 1 base and the V segment lost 6 bases, leaving 7 bases of the junction unmatched. The CDR3 covers 15 residues. CDR3 sequence (DNA): TGCAGCGTGAGGAGGGGGACAGGGAACACCGGGGAGCTGTTTTTT. It codes for CSVRRGTGNTGELFF.

The chain links TRBV7-9 to TRBJ2-1; 11 bases map to TRBD2. The CDR3 sequence is 13 residues long. Trimming cost V 8 bases and J 14 bases; bases outside gene matches: 11. CDR1 and CDR2 (germline): SEHNR, FQNEAQ (reference sequence). The CDR3 DNA sequence: TGTGCCAGCGCCTCCTTAGCGGGAGGGCTGAAGTTCTTC. This codes for CASASLAGGLKFF.

CDR3 residues: CASSDQGHSGNTIYF. CDR3 in DNA: TGTGCCAGCAGCGACCAGGGACACTCTGGAAACACCATATATTTT. V gene TRBV9 combines with J gene TRBJ1-3; a weak D match, TRBD1 (6 bases). The ends were cut back, 3 bases at V and 0 bases at J, with 10 bases in the middle. This CDR3 has 15 residues. CDR1 SGDLS and CDR2 YYNGEE come from the germline V gene.

This chain connects TRBV18 to TRBJ1-1; D not certain. CDR1 is KGHSH and CDR2 is LQKENI in the germline V gene. Trimming stripped 5 bases from V and 5 bases from J, with 12 bases between. The CDR3 has 13 residues. The CDR3 here is CASSTAVGTEAFF. In DNA, the CDR3 is TGTGCCAGCTCAACAGCGGTGGGGACTGAAGCTTTCTTT.

The genes are TRBV28 and TRBJ2-7, with 11 bases fitting TRBD1. Trimming cost V 5 bases and J 7 bases; bases outside gene matches: 7. Looked up from germline, CDR1 is MDHEN and CDR2 is SYDVKM. This CDR3 has 14 residues. The CDR3 coding sequence is TGTGCCAGCAGTACCGGGACAGGGGGGTGGGAGCAGTACTTC. The encoded protein is CASSTGTGGWEQYF.